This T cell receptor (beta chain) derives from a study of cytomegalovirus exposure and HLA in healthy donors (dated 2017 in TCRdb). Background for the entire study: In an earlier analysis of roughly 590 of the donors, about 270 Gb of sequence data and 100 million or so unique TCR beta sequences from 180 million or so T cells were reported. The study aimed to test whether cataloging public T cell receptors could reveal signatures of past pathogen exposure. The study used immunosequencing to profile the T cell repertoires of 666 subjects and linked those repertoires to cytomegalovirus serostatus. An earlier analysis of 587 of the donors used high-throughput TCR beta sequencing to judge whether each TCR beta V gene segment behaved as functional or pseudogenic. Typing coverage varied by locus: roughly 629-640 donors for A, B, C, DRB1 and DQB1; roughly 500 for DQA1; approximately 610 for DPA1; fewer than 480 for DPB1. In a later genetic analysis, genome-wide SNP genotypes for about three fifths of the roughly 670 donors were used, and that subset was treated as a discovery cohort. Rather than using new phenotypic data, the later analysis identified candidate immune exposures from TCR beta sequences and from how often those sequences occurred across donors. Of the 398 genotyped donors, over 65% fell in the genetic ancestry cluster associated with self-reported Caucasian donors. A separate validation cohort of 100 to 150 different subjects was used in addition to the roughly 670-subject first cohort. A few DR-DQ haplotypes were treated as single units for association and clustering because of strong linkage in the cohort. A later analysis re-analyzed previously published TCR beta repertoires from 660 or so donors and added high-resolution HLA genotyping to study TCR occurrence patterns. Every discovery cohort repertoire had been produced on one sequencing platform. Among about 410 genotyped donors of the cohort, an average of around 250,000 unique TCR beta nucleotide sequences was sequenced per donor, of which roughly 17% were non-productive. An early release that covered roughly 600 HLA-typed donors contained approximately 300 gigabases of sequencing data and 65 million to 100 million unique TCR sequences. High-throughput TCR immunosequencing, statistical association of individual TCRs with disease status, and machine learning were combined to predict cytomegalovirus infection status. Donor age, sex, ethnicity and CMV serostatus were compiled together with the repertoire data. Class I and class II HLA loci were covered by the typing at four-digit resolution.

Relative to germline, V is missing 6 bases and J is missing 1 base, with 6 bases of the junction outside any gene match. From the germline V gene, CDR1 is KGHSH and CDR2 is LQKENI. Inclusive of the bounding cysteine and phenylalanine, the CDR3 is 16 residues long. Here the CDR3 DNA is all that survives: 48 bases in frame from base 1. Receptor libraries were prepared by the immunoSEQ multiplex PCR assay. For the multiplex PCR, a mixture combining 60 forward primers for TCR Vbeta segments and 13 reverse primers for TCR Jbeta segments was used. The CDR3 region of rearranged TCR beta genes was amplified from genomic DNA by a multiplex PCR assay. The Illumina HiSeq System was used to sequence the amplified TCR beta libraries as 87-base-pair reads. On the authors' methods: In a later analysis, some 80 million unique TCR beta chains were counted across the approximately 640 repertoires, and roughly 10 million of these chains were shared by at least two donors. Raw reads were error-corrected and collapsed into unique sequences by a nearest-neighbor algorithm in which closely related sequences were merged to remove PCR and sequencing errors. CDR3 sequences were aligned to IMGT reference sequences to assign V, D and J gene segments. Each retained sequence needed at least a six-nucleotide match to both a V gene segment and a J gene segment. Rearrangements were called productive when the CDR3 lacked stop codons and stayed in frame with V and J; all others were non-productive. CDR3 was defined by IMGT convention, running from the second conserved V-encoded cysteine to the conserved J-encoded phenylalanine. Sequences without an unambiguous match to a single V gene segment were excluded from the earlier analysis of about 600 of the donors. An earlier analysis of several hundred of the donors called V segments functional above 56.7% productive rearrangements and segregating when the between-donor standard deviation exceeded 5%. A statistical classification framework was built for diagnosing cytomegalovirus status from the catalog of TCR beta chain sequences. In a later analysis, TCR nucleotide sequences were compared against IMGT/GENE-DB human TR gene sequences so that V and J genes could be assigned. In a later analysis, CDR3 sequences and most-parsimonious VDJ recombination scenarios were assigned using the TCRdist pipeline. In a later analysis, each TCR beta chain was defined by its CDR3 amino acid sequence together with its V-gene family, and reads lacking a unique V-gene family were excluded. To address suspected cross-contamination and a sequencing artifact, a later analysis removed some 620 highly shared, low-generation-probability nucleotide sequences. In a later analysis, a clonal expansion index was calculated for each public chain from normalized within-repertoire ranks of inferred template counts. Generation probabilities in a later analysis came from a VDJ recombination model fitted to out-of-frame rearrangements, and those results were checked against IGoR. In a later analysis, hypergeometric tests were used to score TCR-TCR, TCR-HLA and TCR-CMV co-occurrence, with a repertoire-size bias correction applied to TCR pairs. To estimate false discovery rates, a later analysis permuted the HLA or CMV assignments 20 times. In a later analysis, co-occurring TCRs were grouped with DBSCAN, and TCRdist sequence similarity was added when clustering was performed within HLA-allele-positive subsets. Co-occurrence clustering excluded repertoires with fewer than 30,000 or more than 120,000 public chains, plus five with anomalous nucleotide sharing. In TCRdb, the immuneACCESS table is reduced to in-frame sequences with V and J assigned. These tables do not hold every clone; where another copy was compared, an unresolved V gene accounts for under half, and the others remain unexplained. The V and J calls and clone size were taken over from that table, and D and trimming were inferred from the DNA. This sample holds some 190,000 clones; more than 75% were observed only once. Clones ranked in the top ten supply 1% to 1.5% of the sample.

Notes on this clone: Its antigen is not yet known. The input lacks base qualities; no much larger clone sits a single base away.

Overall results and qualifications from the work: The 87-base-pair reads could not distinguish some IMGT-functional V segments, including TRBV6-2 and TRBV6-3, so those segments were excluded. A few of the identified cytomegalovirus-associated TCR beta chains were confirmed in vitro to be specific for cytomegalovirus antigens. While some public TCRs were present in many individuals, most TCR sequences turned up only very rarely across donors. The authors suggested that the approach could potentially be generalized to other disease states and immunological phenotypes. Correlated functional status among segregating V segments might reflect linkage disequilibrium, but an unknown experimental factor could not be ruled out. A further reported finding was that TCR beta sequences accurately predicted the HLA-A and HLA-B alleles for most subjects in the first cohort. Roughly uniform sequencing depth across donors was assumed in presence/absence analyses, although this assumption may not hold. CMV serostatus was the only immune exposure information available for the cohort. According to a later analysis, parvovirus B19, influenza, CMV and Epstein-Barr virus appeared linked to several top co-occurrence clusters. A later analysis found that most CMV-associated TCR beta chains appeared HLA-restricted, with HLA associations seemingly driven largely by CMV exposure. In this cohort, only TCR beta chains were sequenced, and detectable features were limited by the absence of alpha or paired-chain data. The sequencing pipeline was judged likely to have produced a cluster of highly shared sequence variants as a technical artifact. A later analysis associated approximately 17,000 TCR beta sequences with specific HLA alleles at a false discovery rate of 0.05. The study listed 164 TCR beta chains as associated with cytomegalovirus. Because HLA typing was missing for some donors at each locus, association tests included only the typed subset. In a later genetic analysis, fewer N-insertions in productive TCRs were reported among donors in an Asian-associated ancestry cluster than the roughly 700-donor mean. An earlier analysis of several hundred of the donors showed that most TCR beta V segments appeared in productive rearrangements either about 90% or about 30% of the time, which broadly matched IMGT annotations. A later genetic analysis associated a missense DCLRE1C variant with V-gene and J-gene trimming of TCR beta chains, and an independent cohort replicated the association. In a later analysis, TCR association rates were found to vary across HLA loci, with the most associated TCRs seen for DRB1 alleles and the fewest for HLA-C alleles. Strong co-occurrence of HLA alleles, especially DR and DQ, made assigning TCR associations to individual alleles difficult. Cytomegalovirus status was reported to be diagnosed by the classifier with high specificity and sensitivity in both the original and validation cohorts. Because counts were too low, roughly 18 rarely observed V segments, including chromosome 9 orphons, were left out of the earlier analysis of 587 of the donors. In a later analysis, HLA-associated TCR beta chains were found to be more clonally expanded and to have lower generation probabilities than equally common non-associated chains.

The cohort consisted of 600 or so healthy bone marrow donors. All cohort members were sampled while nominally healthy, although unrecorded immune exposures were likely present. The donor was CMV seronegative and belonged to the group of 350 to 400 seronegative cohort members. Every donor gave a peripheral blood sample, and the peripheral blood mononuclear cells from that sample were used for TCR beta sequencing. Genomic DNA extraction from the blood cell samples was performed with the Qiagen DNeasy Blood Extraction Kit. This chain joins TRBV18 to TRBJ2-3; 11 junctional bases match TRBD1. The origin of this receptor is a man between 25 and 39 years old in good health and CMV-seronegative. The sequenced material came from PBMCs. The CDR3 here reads CASSPGQGGGTDTQYF. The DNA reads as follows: TGTGCCAGCTCCCCGGGACAGGGGGGGGGCACAGATACGCAGTATTTT.